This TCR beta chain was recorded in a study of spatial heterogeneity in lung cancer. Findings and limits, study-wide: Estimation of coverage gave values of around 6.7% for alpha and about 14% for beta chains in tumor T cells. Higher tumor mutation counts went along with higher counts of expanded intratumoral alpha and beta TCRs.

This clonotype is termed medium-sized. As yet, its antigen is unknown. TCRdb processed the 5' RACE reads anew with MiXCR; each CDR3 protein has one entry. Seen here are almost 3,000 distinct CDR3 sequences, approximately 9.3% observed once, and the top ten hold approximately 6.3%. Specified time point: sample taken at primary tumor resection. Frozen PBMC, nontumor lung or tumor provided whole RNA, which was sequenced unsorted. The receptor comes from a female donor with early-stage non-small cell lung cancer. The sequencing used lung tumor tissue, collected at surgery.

In DNA, the CDR3 is TGTGCCAGTAGCGACCTGGGCACAGATACGCAGTATTTT. Translated, it gives CASSDLGTDTQYF. The rearrangement links TRBV19 to TRBJ2-3; D is unclear. The CDR3 loop spans 13 amino acids. V was shortened by 6 bases and J by 1 base, with 8 bases between the two germline ends. Germline loops: CDR1 LNHDA, CDR2 SQIVND (reference sequence).